This T cell receptor beta chain derives from a study of control samples from healthy donors and cancer patients. This CDR3 is 13 amino acids long. Germline V gives CDR1 MNHEY, CDR2 SVGAGI. V lost 9 bases to trimming and J lost 8 bases, with 16 bases between them. Produced via immunoSEQ multiplex PCR; TCRdb's table is partial and in-frame only. The table lists fewer than 45,000 clones, approximately 90% of them singletons. The sequenced sample was PBMCs. The V call is TRBV6-5, the J call TRBJ1-4; D gene uncertain. The receptor's source is a woman aged 40 to 50 with head and neck cancer. CDR3: CASSGLVGEKLFF. DNA for the CDR3: TGTGCCAGTAGCGGACTAGTGGGCGAAAAACTGTTTTTT.